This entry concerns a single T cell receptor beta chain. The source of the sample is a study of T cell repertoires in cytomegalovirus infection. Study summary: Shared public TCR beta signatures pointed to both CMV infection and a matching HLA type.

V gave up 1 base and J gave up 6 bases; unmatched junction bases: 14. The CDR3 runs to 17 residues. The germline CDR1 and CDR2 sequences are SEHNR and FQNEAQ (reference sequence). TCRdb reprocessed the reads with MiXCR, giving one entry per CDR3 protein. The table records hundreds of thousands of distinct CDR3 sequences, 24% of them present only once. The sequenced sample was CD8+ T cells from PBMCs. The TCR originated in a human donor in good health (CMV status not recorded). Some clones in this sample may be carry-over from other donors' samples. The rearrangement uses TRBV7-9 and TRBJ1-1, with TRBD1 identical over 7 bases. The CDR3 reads CASSLGWQGEGVAEAFF. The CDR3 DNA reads TGTGCCAGCAGCTTAGGGTGGCAGGGGGAAGGTGTGGCTGAAGCTTTCTTT.